The 27 T cell receptor beta chains reported below all come from one sample, sequenced in a study of blood T cell repertoires in COVID-19. The protocol was immunoSEQ multiplex PCR, while the TCRdb copy is restricted to in-frame clones and leaves out a portion. The sample has about 320,000 clones, approximately 82% seen once. The sample was peripheral blood. These receptors originate from a woman aged 45-65 years with acute or convalescent COVID-19.

This clone was counted once. This chain uses TRBV30 with TRBJ2-7, with TRBD1 matching 10 bases. The CDR3 loop spans 17 amino acids. The germline V gene has CDR1 GTSNPN and CDR2 SVGIG (reference sequence). The V and J ends lost 3 bases and 7 bases, in that order; junction bases with no gene match: 18. CDR3 in amino acids: CAWSDTYPGQGLGEQYF. In nucleotides, the CDR3 is TGTGCCTGGAGCGATACCTATCCGGGACAGGGGTTAGGTGAGCAGTACTTC.

The V and J genes are TRBV2 and TRBJ1-1; TRBD1 is a possible D gene (6 bases). The V end was cut by 4 bases, the J end by 6 bases, with 15 bases between. The CDR3 totals 14 residues. Per germline, CDR1 SNHLY and CDR2 FYNNEI. CDR3 sequence reads: CASSGGPYRAEAFF. CDR3 DNA sequence: TGTGCCAGCAGTGGGGGACCGTACAGGGCTGAAGCTTTCTTT.

The chain carries TRBV6-5 and TRBJ2-7, with 10 bases matching TRBD1. CDR3 length: 14 amino acids. Germline V gene sequence: CDR1 MNHEY, CDR2 SVGAGI. J was trimmed by 2 bases and V by 10 bases; bases with no gene match: 8. In DNA form, the CDR3 reads TGTGCCACAGACAGGGGGCGTAACACCTACGAGCAGTACTTC. It encodes CATDRGRNTYEQYF.

This clone was seen just once. This chain connects TRBV7-8 to TRBJ1-4; D is perhaps TRBD1 (5 bases). CDR3 size: 16 residues. CDR1 SGHVS and CDR2 FQNEAQ come from the germline V gene. Trimming removed 6 bases from V and 3 bases from J, with 17 bases in between. CDR3 coding DNA: TGTGCCAGCAGTCCTTTAGGTGGGGCGGCTAATGAAAAACTGTTTTTT. Amino acid sequence: CASSPLGGAANEKLFF. Full variable domain (outside the CDR3, taken from reference TRBV7-8 and TRBJ1-4): GAGVSQSPRYKVAKRGQDVALRCDPISGHVSLFWYQQALGQGPEFLTYFQNEAQLDKSGLPSDRFFAERPEGSVSTLKIQRTQQEDSAVYLCASSPLGGAANEKLFFGSGTQLSVL.

This clone showed up just once. CDR3 residues: CSVVPDRRNQPQHF. Written as DNA, the CDR3 is TGCAGCGTTGTACCGGACAGGAGAAATCAGCCCCAGCATTTT. The gene calls are TRBV29-1 and TRBJ1-5, with 7 bases matching TRBD1. V gave up 4 bases and J gave up 4 bases; unmatched junction bases: 7. This CDR3 has 14 residues. CDR1 is SQVTM and CDR2 is ANQGSEA in the germline V gene.

The chain links TRBV5-1 to TRBJ2-1, with D hard to call. With 5 bases removed from V and 2 bases from J, the gap between germline ends came to 11 bases. Germline CDR1 is SGHRS and CDR2 is YFSETQ. This CDR3 has 14 amino acids. The CDR3 spells CASSLMPTYNEQFF. The CDR3 coding sequence is TGCGCCAGCAGTTTGATGCCTACCTACAATGAGCAGTTCTTC.

The rearrangement uses TRBV2 and TRBJ2-1, with 10 bases aligning to TRBD2. J was trimmed by 5 bases and V by 6 bases; bases with no gene match: 10. Per the germline V gene, CDR1 is SNHLY and CDR2 is FYNNEI. The CDR3 loop spans 16 amino acids. This CDR3 is CASRPQGLAVDNEQFF. CDR3 in DNA: TGTGCCAGCAGGCCTCAAGGACTAGCGGTCGACAATGAGCAGTTCTTC.

V usage is TRBV30 and J usage is TRBJ2-5, with D maybe TRBD2 (7 bases). This CDR3 is 13 amino acids long. Per germline, CDR1 GTSNPN and CDR2 SVGIG (reference sequence). Trimming left V 3 bases short and J 5 bases short, with 13 bases between. CDR3 loop: CAWRGGPPETQYF. CDR3 coding DNA: TGTGCCTGGAGGGGGGGGCCGCCGGAGACCCAGTACTTC. The whole variable domain, filled in from reference TRBV30 and TRBJ2-5, reads SQTIHQWPATLVQPVGSPLSLECTVEGTSNPNLYWYRQAAGRGLQLLFYSVGIGQISSEVPQNLSASRPQDRQFILSSKKLLLSDSGFYLCAWRGGPPETQYFGPGTRLLVL.

This clone was picked up one time. The chain has TRBV5-8 and TRBJ2-5; 14 bases fit TRBD2. CDR3 length: 16 amino acids. Germline CDR1 is SGHTS and CDR2 is YDEGEE. V gave up 6 bases and J gave up 6 bases; unmatched junction bases: 10. CDR3: CASTPGTSGGWKTQYF. The CDR3 DNA reads TGTGCCAGCACCCCTGGGACTAGCGGGGGATGGAAGACCCAGTACTTC.

The chain employs TRBV5-1 and TRBJ2-2; 9 bases are shared with TRBD2. V dropped 3 bases and J dropped 5; count of bases not matched to a gene: 8. Germline V CDR1 and CDR2: SGHRS, YFSETQ. This CDR3 has 16 amino acids. Written as DNA, the CDR3 is TGCGCCAGCAGCTACCGCGGGGGGGCCCAAACCGGGGAGCTGTTTTTT. Amino acids: CASSYRGGAQTGELFF.

This chain uses TRBV9 with TRBJ1-3, with 9 bases matching TRBD1. The CDR3 consists of 18 residues. Trimming removed 4 bases from V and 4 bases from J; junction bases left unmatched: 15. The germline V gene encodes CDR1 SGDLS and CDR2 YYNGEE. The CDR3 DNA follows: TGTGCCAGCAGCCCGACAACAGGGGGCAGTTTCTTAGGAAACACCATATATTTT. This encodes CASSPTTGGSFLGNTIYF. Complete variable domain (other parts from reference TRBV9 and TRBJ1-3): DSGVTQTPKHLITATGQRVTLRCSPRSGDLSVYWYQQSLDQGLQFLIQYYNGEERAKGNILERFSAQQFPDLHSELNLSSLELGDSALYFCASSPTTGGSFLGNTIYFGEGSWLTVV.

CDR3 DNA: TGTGCCAGCAGTGTAAATAGACAGGGTAATTCACCCCTCCACTTT. Translated: CASSVNRQGNSPLHF. The chain links TRBV27 to TRBJ1-6, with 7 positions matching TRBD1. This CDR3 region has 15 residues. With V trimmed by 5 bases and J by 6 bases, 7 bases remained unmatched. The germline CDR1 and CDR2 sequences are MNHEY and SMNVEV (reference sequence).

This chain uses TRBV29-1 with TRBJ1-4, with 8 positions matching TRBD1. Germline V gene lookup returns CDR1 SQVTM and CDR2 ANQGSEA. This CDR3 is 14 amino acids long. J was trimmed by 8 bases and V by 5 bases; bases with no gene match: 10. CDR3 DNA: TGCAGCGTTTATTTTCCGGGACAGGAAGAAAAACTGTTTTTT. This encodes CSVYFPGQEEKLFF.

This sequence joins TRBV5-4 and TRBJ2-1, with TRBD1 matching over 7 bases. The trim removed 4 bases at V and 9 bases at J, leaving 19 bases unmatched. The CDR3 contains 17 residues. Germline CDR1 is SGHNT and CDR2 is YYREEE (reference sequence). In nucleotides, the CDR3 is TGTGCCAGCAGCCCATCCATAGGCCCAGGGGGTTTAGGTGAGCAGTTCTTC. It codes for CASSPSIGPGGLGEQFF.

This clone was counted between two and nine times. This chain joins TRBV11-2 and TRBJ2-1; 13 positions agree with TRBD2. The CDR3 is 20 residues long. V lost 0 bases to trimming and J lost 0 bases; unmatched junction nucleotides: 8. The germline V gene has CDR1 SGHAT and CDR2 FQNNGV. CDR3 residues: CASSLDPTSGRTDSYNEQFF. The CDR3 nucleotides are TGTGCCAGCAGCTTAGATCCGACTAGCGGGAGGACTGACTCCTACAATGAGCAGTTCTTC.

This clone has only one observation. The chain couples TRBV2 to TRBJ1-2; no definite D call. The length of the CDR3 is 13 residues. V was trimmed by 4 bases and J by 3 bases, leaving 9 bases between them. Germline V gives CDR1 SNHLY, CDR2 FYNNEI. The CDR3, as DNA: TGTGCCAGCAGTGTCGGCCAGGACTATGGCTACACCTTC. Translated, it gives CASSVGQDYGYTF. Looking up the rest from reference TRBV2 and TRBJ1-2 gives the full variable domain: EPEVTQTPSHQVTQMGQEVILRCVPISNHLYFYWYRQILGQKVEFLVSFYNNEISEKSEIFDDQFSVERPDGSNFTLKIRSTKLEDSAMYFCASSVGQDYGYTFGSGTRLTVV.

In nucleotides, the CDR3 is TGTGCCAGTAGTTACACCGGGACAGGGTTGCCAGATACGCAGTATTTT. Its protein is CASSYTGTGLPDTQYF. V gene TRBV19 combines with J gene TRBJ2-3; 9 positions agree with TRBD1. Looked up from germline, CDR1 is LNHDA and CDR2 is SQIVND (reference sequence). The CDR3 extends over 16 amino acids. The V segment lost 5 bases and the J segment 4 bases; nucleotides outside the gene matches: 10.

CDR3 sequence (DNA): TGTGCCAGCAGCTCAACCGGGACAGGACTCTCTGGGGCCAACGTCCTGACTTTC. Residues: CASSSTGTGLSGANVLTF. The rearrangement links TRBV7-7 to TRBJ2-6, with 8 bases lining up with TRBD1. Germline V gene data show CDR1 as SSHAT and CDR2 as FNYEAQ (reference sequence). CDR3 length equals 18 residues. The V gene end was trimmed by 4 bases and the J gene end by 0 bases; junction bases not matched to a gene: 8.

V usage is TRBV5-4 and J usage is TRBJ2-5; 8 nucleotides agree with TRBD2. Germline CDR1 SGHNT, CDR2 YYREEE (reference sequence). The CDR3 loop spans 16 amino acids. Trimming cost V 1 base and J 3 bases; bases outside gene matches: 8. CDR3 sequence reads: CASSLPGGGIKETQYF. The CDR3 DNA sequence: TGTGCCAGCAGCTTGCCGGGCGGGGGGATTAAAGAGACCCAGTACTTC. The full variable domain, in which reference TRBV5-4 and TRBJ2-5 provide the parts outside the CDR3, is ETGVTQSPTHLIKTRGQQVTLRCSSQSGHNTVSWYQQALGQGPQFIFQYYREEENGRGNFPPRFSGLQFPNYSSELNVNALELDDSALYLCASSLPGGGIKETQYFGPGTRLLVL.

The V gene is TRBV16, the J gene TRBJ2-7; 7 bases agree with TRBD2. Germline CDR1 is KGHSY and CDR2 is FQNENV. V trimming: 4 bases; J trimming: 7 bases; junction bases outside the gene matches: 7. The CDR3 runs to 13 residues. The CDR3 protein is CASSLSGAWEQYF. CDR3 in DNA: TGTGCCAGCAGCCTGAGCGGGGCCTGGGAGCAGTACTTC.

The V gene is TRBV4-1, the J gene TRBJ1-2, with TRBD1 matching 9 bases. The CDR3 is made up of 15 amino acids. Germline V gene lookup returns CDR1 MGHRA and CDR2 YSYEKL. The J segment lost 0 bases and the V segment lost 4 bases, leaving 3 bases of the junction unmatched. The CDR3 bases are TGCGCCAGCAGCCCCAGGGACAGGGCTAACTATGGCTACACCTTC. Translation: CASSPRDRANYGYTF.

This chain uses TRBV3-1 (or the pseudogene TRBV3-2) with TRBJ2-7; D remains unclear. The CDR3 runs 12 residues. Germline assignment: CDR1 LGHDT and CDR2 YNNKEL (reference sequence). The V end lost 4 bases, the J end lost 6 bases, and 10 bases lay between the germline ends. The CDR3, as DNA: TGTGCCAGCAGCCCCCCCTCCCTCGAGCAGTACTTC. It codes for CASSPPSLEQYF.

J is TRBJ1-5 and V is TRBV19; D gene ambiguous. Trimming removed 7 bases at V and 4 bases at J, with 8 bases between. The CDR3 totals 12 residues. The V gene's germline CDR1 is LNHDA and CDR2 SQIVND (reference sequence). CDR3 DNA sequence: TGTGCCAGTAATAGTGCGAATCAGCCCCAGCATTTT. Translating gives CASNSANQPQHF.

The chain carries TRBV5-1 and TRBJ2-5; D remains ambiguous. The CDR3 extends over 14 amino acids. CDR1 is SGHRS, CDR2 YFSETQ, per germline. V was shortened by 4 bases and J by 9 bases, with 19 bases between the two germline ends. CDR3 region: CASSPLPNTRAQYF. The CDR3 nucleotides read TGCGCCAGCAGCCCCTTACCAAATACCCGAGCCCAGTACTTC.

The chain recombines TRBV7-9 with TRBJ1-2; D is undetermined. The germline CDR1 and CDR2 sequences are SEHNR and FQNEAQ (reference sequence). The CDR3 covers 13 residues. Trimming took off 1 base at V and 8 bases at J, with 11 bases between the two ends. CDR3 loop: CASSLGGSSGYTF. In nucleotides, the CDR3 is TGTGCCAGCAGCTTAGGAGGCAGCTCGGGCTACACCTTC.

This sequence joins TRBV30 and TRBJ1-2; no definite D call. V lost 2 bases to trimming and J lost 1 base, with 11 bases between them. CDR1 and CDR2 from the germline V gene are GTSNPN and SVGIG (reference sequence). This CDR3 region has 14 residues. CDR3 protein: CAWSRSSYNYGYTF. CDR3 DNA sequence: TGTGCCTGGAGTCGGAGTTCGTATAACTATGGCTACACCTTC.

V usage is TRBV5-1 and J usage is TRBJ1-6, with 7 bases aligning to TRBD1. Looked up from germline, CDR1 is SGHRS and CDR2 is YFSETQ. This CDR3 contains 15 residues. Trimming took 3 bases from V and 5 from J; bases not matched to a gene: 5. This CDR3 is CASSWGTVNNSPLHF. Written as DNA, the CDR3 is TGCGCCAGCAGCTGGGGGACAGTTAATAATTCACCCCTCCACTTT.